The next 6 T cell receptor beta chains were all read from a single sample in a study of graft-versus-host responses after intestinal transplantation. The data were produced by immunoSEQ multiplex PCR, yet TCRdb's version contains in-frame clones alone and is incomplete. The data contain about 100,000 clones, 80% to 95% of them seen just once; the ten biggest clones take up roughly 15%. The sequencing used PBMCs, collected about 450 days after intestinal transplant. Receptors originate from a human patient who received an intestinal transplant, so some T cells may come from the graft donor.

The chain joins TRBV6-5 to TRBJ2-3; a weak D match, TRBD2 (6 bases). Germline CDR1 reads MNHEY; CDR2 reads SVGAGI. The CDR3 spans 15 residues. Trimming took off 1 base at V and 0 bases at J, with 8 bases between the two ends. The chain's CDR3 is CASSYWGTSTDTQYF. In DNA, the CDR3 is TGTGCCAGCAGTTACTGGGGGACTAGCACAGATACGCAGTATTTT.

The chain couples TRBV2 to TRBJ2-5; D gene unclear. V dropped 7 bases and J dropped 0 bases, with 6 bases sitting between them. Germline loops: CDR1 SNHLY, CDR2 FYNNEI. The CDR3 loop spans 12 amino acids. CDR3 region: CASTLYQETQYF. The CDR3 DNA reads TGTGCCAGCACCCTGTACCAAGAGACCCAGTACTTC.

The CDR3 sequence is CASSYCGVGQPQHF. CDR3 bases: TGTGCCAGCAGTTATTGTGGAGTCGGACAGCCCCAGCATTTT. The chain couples TRBV6-9 to TRBJ1-5; D remains unclear. Trimming left V 1 base short and J 7 bases short, with 11 bases between. Germline V gene sequence: CDR1 MNHGY, CDR2 SVAAGI. The CDR3 has 14 residues.

In DNA form, the CDR3 reads TGTGCCAGCAGTTATGTTGGGGGGAATGAGCAGTTCTTC. Its protein is CASSYVGGNEQFF. This chain links TRBV6-5 with TRBJ2-1; perhaps TRBD2 as D (6 bases). Germline V gene data show CDR1 as MNHEY and CDR2 as SVGAGI. V shed 3 bases and J shed 7 bases, with 10 bases lying between them. This CDR3 is 13 amino acids long.

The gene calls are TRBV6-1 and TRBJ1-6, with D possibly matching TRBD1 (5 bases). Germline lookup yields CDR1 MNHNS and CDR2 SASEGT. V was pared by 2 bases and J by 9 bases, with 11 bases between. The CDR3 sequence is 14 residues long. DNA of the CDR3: TGTGCCAGCAGTGAATTTGACAGAACTTCACCCCTCCACTTT. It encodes CASSEFDRTSPLHF.

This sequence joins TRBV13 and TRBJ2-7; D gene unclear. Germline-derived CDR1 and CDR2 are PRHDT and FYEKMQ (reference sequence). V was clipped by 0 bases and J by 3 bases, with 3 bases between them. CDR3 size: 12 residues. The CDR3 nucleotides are TGTGCCAGCAGCTTAGGTTACTACGAGCAGTACTTC. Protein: CASSLGYYEQYF.